This T cell receptor (beta chain) came from a study of human T cells and chemical hapten exposure. On the study more broadly: Enrolled patients were predominantly female and had alopecia areata, totalis or universalis.

Each cDNA molecule in the library carried unique molecular identifiers. TCRdb independently ran MiXCR on the RACE reads; one entry per CDR3 protein. The sample lists approximately 370,000 distinct CDR3 sequences, about 5% occurring once. The time point here: pre-sensitization, week 0. Treatment denoted: therapeutic diphenylcyclopropenone sensitization with weekly scalp DPC. Every donor had alopecia and was 18 to 70 years old; all were suitable for DPC. Total RNA extraction was carried out from unfractionated whole blood. This CDR3 is 15 amino acids long. CDR1 is LGHNA and CDR2 is YNFKEQ in the germline V gene. V gave up 6 bases and J gave up 5 bases; unmatched junction bases: 7.

The specimen comprised whole blood, sampled in connection with sensitization to the hapten diphenylcyclopropenone (DPC). The clonotype comes from a woman under 30 with alopecia areata. Some clones in this sample may be carry-over from other donors' samples. The genes are TRBV4-2 and TRBJ2-2, with 9 bases matching TRBD1. In nucleotides, the CDR3 is TGTGCCAGCAGACAATCCGACAGGGGGACCGGGGAGCTGTTTTTT. This sequence encodes CASRQSDRGTGELFF.